This T cell receptor beta chain was obtained from a study of blood T cell repertoires in COVID-19. Study-level information: Sources were T cells, B-cell-depleted T cells, or PBMCs; the material itself was cDNA or gDNA.

In the authors' workflow: Cell counts per sample came from amplifying reference gene primers. Libraries were prepared by immunoSEQ multiplex PCR; TCRdb keeps only in-frame clonotypes and omits some of them. The V and J calls and clone size were taken over from that table, and D and trimming were inferred from the DNA. The sample shows around 250,000 clones, approximately 82% of them seen only once. This receptor was taken from a man older than 75 with acute or convalescent COVID-19. The source material was peripheral blood.

The CDR3 loop reads CASRGTGGAGNTIYF. CDR3 sequence (DNA): TGTGCCAGCAGAGGGACAGGGGGCGCCGGAAACACCATATATTTT. This sequence joins TRBV28 and TRBJ1-3; 12 nucleotides line up with TRBD1. Trimming cost V 6 bases and J 4 bases; bases outside gene matches: 4. The CDR3 is made up of 15 amino acids. Germline V lookup: CDR1 MDHEN, CDR2 SYDVKM.